This T cell receptor (beta chain) originates from a study of blood T cells in healthy people across ages. Study conclusions and caveats: TCR beta diversity tracked closely with naive T cell percentage.

With a J-beta primer mix and a sample-barcoded 5' primer, a second PCR ran roughly 6 to 11 cycles. TCRdb analysed the 5' RACE reads with MiXCR anew, one entry per CDR3 protein. The sample records 850,000 to 1,100,000 distinct CDR3 sequences, 30% to 40% being singletons. With respect to this clonotype: Its cognate antigen is unknown.

Individuals who donated were healthy Caucasians from Russia aged roughly 6 to 95. For every donor, a draw yielded around 10 milliliters of peripheral blood. Samples had at least 7 million PBMCs isolated from them. CDR3 size: 17 residues. V shed 1 base and J 4 bases; nucleotides not matched to a gene: 10. Germline V CDR1 and CDR2: SGHTA, FQGNSA. This chain uses TRBV7-2 with TRBJ2-3; 8 bases line up with TRBD2. This clonotype originated in a man aged 18 to 29 in good health. Specimen: blood. CDR3 DNA sequence: TGTGCCAGCAGCTTAGATAAGCGGGGGAGAGTCGCAGATACGCAGTATTTT. This sequence encodes CASSLDKRGRVADTQYF.